Presented here are 15 T cell receptor beta chains from one specimen sequenced in a study of blood T cells in healthy people across ages. Sample-barcoded 5' priming and a J-beta primer mix drove a second PCR of about 6 to 11 cycles. MiXCR was run by TCRdb on the 5' RACE reads, yielding one entry per CDR3 protein. The data show around 780,000 distinct CDR3 sequences, more than 55% seen once. The source material was blood. The receptors come from a man aged 35 to 55 in good health.

This chain links TRBV4-3 with TRBJ2-2, with unresolved D. CDR1 is LGHNA and CDR2 is YSLEER in the germline V gene. Between the trimmed V and J ends, which lost 1 base and 6 bases, there was a span of 9 bases. This CDR3 region has 14 residues. This CDR3 reads CASSQVLSSGELFF. The DNA of the CDR3 is TGCGCCAGCAGCCAAGTCCTGTCCTCCGGGGAGCTGTTTTTT.

This clonotype was recorded a few times. This chain uses TRBV2 with TRBJ2-3; TRBD2 might be the D (6 bases). Germline CDR1 and CDR2: SNHLY and FYNNEI. Trimming pared 2 bases from V and 6 bases from J, leaving 15 bases between. CDR3 size: 15 residues. The CDR3 DNA follows: TGTGCCAGCAGTGAAACGGGGGTGGACACGGATACGCAGTATTTT. As protein: CASSETGVDTDTQYF.

V usage is TRBV6-2 or TRBV6-3 and J usage is TRBJ2-1, with TRBD2 matching 8 bases. V shed 3 bases, J shed 9 bases, and the junction held 13 bases outside the gene matches. The CDR3 length is 16 residues. Germline V gene sequence: CDR1 MNHEY, CDR2 SVGEGT. The CDR3 reads CASSYMRVAGPSEQFF. CDR3 bases: TGTGCCAGCAGTTATATGCGAGTAGCGGGACCAAGTGAGCAGTTCTTC.

The genes are TRBV9 and TRBJ2-2; D might be TRBD1 (5 bases). The CDR3 extends over 18 amino acids. Germline-derived CDR1 and CDR2 are SGDLS and YYNGEE. Deletions cut 3 bases from V and 7 bases from J, with 25 bases between. CDR3 nucleotides: TGTGCCAGCAGCGAAGTATTGGGGCTGGTGGACGGAGACGGGGAGCTGTTTTTT. Protein sequence: CASSEVLGLVDGDGELFF.

The chain is built from TRBV7-2 and TRBJ1-1, with D possibly TRBD1 on 5 matching bases. V lost 5 bases, J lost 4 bases, and 14 bases lay in between. CDR3 size: 14 residues. Per germline, CDR1 SGHTA and CDR2 FQGNSA. The CDR3 reads CASSQTPGRTEAFF. In DNA, the CDR3 is TGTGCCAGCAGCCAAACGCCAGGGCGCACTGAAGCTTTCTTT.

This clonotype was found a few times. Here the CDR3 DNA reads TGTGCCAGCAGTTCGACACCTAACTATGGCTACACCTTC. Translating gives CASSSTPNYGYTF. V is TRBV7-9 and J is TRBJ1-2; D ambiguous. CDR3 size: 13 residues. CDR1 is SEHNR, CDR2 FQNEAQ, per germline (reference sequence). Trimming removed 6 bases from V and 0 bases from J, with 8 bases in between.

The V gene is TRBV28, the J gene TRBJ2-7, with 10 bases matching TRBD2. The CDR3 is 15 residues long. V shed 5 bases, J shed 5 bases, and the junction held 9 bases outside the gene matches. Per the germline V gene, CDR1 is MDHEN and CDR2 is SYDVKM. CDR3 coding DNA: TGTGCCAGCAGTACCAGCGGGAGGGCCTCTAACGAGCAGTACTTC. Translated, it gives CASSTSGRASNEQYF. Complete variable domain (other parts from reference TRBV28 and TRBJ2-7): DVKVTQSSRYLVKRTGEKVFLECVQDMDHENMFWYRQDPGLGLRLIYFSYDVKMKEKGDIPEGYSVSREKKERFSLILESASTNQTSMYLCASSTSGRASNEQYFGPGTRLTVT.

This chain links TRBV28 with TRBJ2-4; D unclear. The CDR3 loop spans 14 amino acids. V was cut by 2 bases and J by 4 bases, with 9 bases left in between. The germline gives CDR1 MDHEN, CDR2 SYDVKM. In nucleotides, the CDR3 is TGTGCCAGCAGTTTAAGCCAGGTTAAAAACATTCAGTACTTC. Translated: CASSLSQVKNIQYF.

This clonotype was detected a few times. This chain joins TRBV6-5 and TRBJ2-3; D possibly corresponds to TRBD1 (5 bases). V lost 7 bases and J 4 bases, leaving 15 bases between the germline ends. CDR1 and CDR2 (germline): MNHEY, SVGAGI. The CDR3 has 14 amino acids. The CDR3 sequence: CASKGQGFPDTQYF. CDR3 bases: TGTGCCAGCAAGGGTCAGGGTTTCCCAGATACGCAGTATTTT.

In its sample, this clonotype was seen a few times. The chain combines TRBV28 with TRBJ2-5; no definite D call. The CDR3 extends over 15 amino acids. The V and J ends lost 6 bases and 1 base respectively, with 15 bases between them. CDR1 and CDR2 (germline): MDHEN, SYDVKM. CDR3 nucleotide sequence: TGTGCCAGCAGCTCCGTTCAGGTTCTCCAAGAGACCCAGTACTTC. Protein sequence: CASSSVQVLQETQYF.

The chain is built from TRBV10-3 and TRBJ2-1; no reliable D call. The CDR3 totals 13 residues. CDR1 and CDR2 (germline): ENHRY, SYGVKD. V was trimmed by 10 bases and J by 5 bases, leaving 15 bases between them. The CDR3 nucleotides read TGTGCCACCGTACCGAACAGAGACAATGAGCAGTTCTTC. As protein: CATVPNRDNEQFF.

This clonotype appeared once. Here the CDR3 DNA reads TGTGCCAGCAGCTTAAGGAACGGAGCTTCCTACGAGCAGTACTTC. This codes for CASSLRNGASYEQYF. This sequence joins TRBV7-3 and TRBJ2-7; unclear D gene. With 1 base removed from V and 1 base from J, the gap between germline ends came to 11 bases. Germline CDR1 reads SGHTA; CDR2 reads FQGTGA. The CDR3 consists of 15 residues.

Only a few counts were recorded for this clonotype. This chain joins TRBV29-1 and TRBJ2-3, with TRBD2 matching 7 bases. The CDR3 loop spans 15 amino acids. In germline, CDR1 is SQVTM, CDR2 ANQGSEA. Unmatched junction bases numbered 9, after V lost 6 bases and J lost 0 bases. CDR3 nucleotides: TGCAGCGTCCGATCTGGCGGGGGAAGCACAGATACGCAGTATTTT. As protein: CSVRSGGGSTDTQYF.

The chain uses TRBV28 and TRBJ2-7; D possibly uses TRBD1 or TRBD2 (5 bases each). Germline V gene lookup returns CDR1 MDHEN and CDR2 SYDVKM. The length of the CDR3 is 16 residues. V lost 2 bases, J lost 4 bases, and 18 bases lay in between. The CDR3 DNA reads as TGTGCCAGCAGTTTAAGGGTCCGGGACCCCTTGTACGAGCAGTACTTC. Translated: CASSLRVRDPLYEQYF. Drawing the rest from reference TRBV28 and TRBJ2-7, the complete variable domain is DVKVTQSSRYLVKRTGEKVFLECVQDMDHENMFWYRQDPGLGLRLIYFSYDVKMKEKGDIPEGYSVSREKKERFSLILESASTNQTSMYLCASSLRVRDPLYEQYFGPGTRLTVT.

V usage is TRBV20-1 and J usage is TRBJ2-5; 11 nucleotides line up with TRBD2. J lost 11 bases, V lost 5 bases, and 13 bases had no gene match. Germline V gives CDR1 DFQATT, CDR2 SNEGSKA (reference sequence). This CDR3 has 14 amino acids. Here the CDR3 DNA reads TGCAGTGCTCTGGGGACTAGCGGCCACAATGAGCAGTACTTC. Encoded protein: CSALGTSGHNEQYF.